Listed below are T cell receptor beta chains from one sample, sequenced in a study of T cells after posttransplantation cyclophosphamide. Sequencing was performed with immunoSEQ multiplex PCR; in TCRdb, only in-frame clones are kept and a portion is missing. The table records about 32,000 clones, approximately 90% of them present only once. Sample: PBMCs. These receptors were collected from a woman in her 40s with a blood cancer, CMV-positive, and with a related stem cell donor. Both conserved end residues are part of each CDR3. Fields, in order: clone size, D gene, J gene, V gene, CDR3 protein, CDR3 DNA. The D gene is left open where the match is weak. Expanded clones get a size class; other rows say once, few or many, or leave the size out.

>NA|TRBD2|TRBJ2-7|TRBV18
CASSPGLAGYEQYF
TGTGCCAGCTCACCAGGACTAGCGGGCTACGAGCAGTACTTC
>once|TRBD1|TRBJ1-1|TRBV11-2
CASSSGQGGNTEAFF
TGTGCCAGCAGCTCCGGACAGGGCGGGAACACTGAAGCTTTCTTT
>NA|NA|TRBJ2-1|TRBV7-8
CASSITGIGRNEQFF
TGTGCCAGCAGCATTACAGGGATCGGACGCAATGAGCAGTTCTTC
>NA|TRBD1|TRBJ1-1|TRBV5-1
CASSLGQGQAFF
TGCGCCAGCAGTCTAGGACAGGGACAAGCTTTCTTT
>NA|NA|TRBJ1-6|TRBV28
CATTQYSPLHF
TGTGCCACCACGCAGTATTCACCCCTCCACTTT
>few|TRBD1|TRBJ2-7|TRBV6-1
CASSEAGTGTYEQYF
TGTGCCAGCAGTGAAGCGGGGACAGGGACTTACGAGCAGTACTTC
>NA|TRBD2|TRBJ2-2|TRBV5-6
CASSQTSGGARTGELFF
TGTGCCAGCAGCCAGACTAGCGGGGGGGCAAGAACCGGGGAGCTGTTTTTT
>NA|NA|TRBJ2-3|TRBV5-4
CASTHLQGSTDTQYF
TGTGCCAGCACCCACCTGCAGGGAAGCACAGATACGCAGTATTTT
>NA|NA|TRBJ2-7|TRBV11-2
CASSSAAGQNLYEQYF
TGTGCCAGCAGCTCCGCCGCGGGACAGAATCTTTACGAGCAGTACTTC
>NA|TRBD1|TRBJ1-3|TRBV6-1
CASSEASGQLFGNTIYF
TGTGCCAGCAGTGAAGCCTCGGGACAGTTGTTCGGAAACACCATATATTTT
>NA|NA|TRBJ2-2|TRBV7-8
CASSSLGLAGELFF
TGTGCCAGCAGCTCCCTAGGGCTAGCGGGGGAGCTGTTTTTT
>NA|NA|TRBJ2-7|TRBV7-9
CASSYRDLSSYEQYF
TGTGCCAGCAGCTACCGGGACTTAAGCTCCTACGAGCAGTACTTC
>NA|NA|TRBJ2-1|TRBV11-3
CASSTGVSSYNEQFF
TGTGCCAGCAGCACCGGAGTTAGCTCCTACAATGAGCAGTTCTTC
>NA|NA|TRBJ2-1|TRBV27
CASGPGTKPYNEQFF
TGTGCCAGCGGACCGGGGACAAAGCCCTACAATGAGCAGTTCTTC
>NA|NA|TRBJ2-7|TRBV5-6
CASSLNPGSTGYEQYF
TGTGCCAGCAGCTTGAATCCCGGGTCTACAGGCTACGAGCAGTACTTC
>NA|NA|TRBJ1-1|TRBV7-3
CASSPTWGGTGNTEAFF
TGTGCCAGCAGCCCTACTTGGGGGGGCACTGGGAACACTGAAGCTTTCTTT
>NA|NA|TRBJ1-6|TRBV7-8
CASSSPGANTDNSPLHF
TGTGCCAGCAGCTCTCCTGGGGCAAATACAGATAATTCACCCCTCCACTTT
>NA|NA|TRBJ1-6|TRBV6-6
CASSYPQRNSPLHF
TGTGCCAGCAGTTACCCCCAGAGGAATTCACCCCTCCACTTT
>NA|TRBD1|TRBJ2-6|TRBV11-1
CASSPRTGGLMRANVLTF
TGTGCCAGCAGCCCTCGGACAGGGGGACTTATGAGGGCCAACGTCCTGACTTTC
>NA|TRBD1|TRBJ2-1|TRBV5-1
CASSLAGGAERVQFF
TGCGCCAGCAGCTTGGCAGGGGGCGCTGAGCGGGTGCAGTTCTTC
>NA|TRBD1|TRBJ1-6|TRBV9
CASSVGTGNSPLHF
TGTGCCAGCAGCGTAGGGACAGGGAATTCACCCCTCCACTTT
>once|TRBD2|TRBJ2-3|TRBV7-9
CASSLDSGGLTDTQYF
TGTGCCAGCAGCCTGGATAGCGGGGGGCTCACAGATACGCAGTATTTT
>NA|TRBD1|TRBJ1-6|TRBV7-7
CASSLAPGTGGYNSPLHF
TGTGCCAGCAGCTTAGCGCCAGGGACAGGGGGATATAATTCACCCCTCCACTTT
>NA|TRBD1|TRBJ2-7|TRBV11-2
CASSLGQGATYEQYF
TGTGCCAGCAGCCTCGGGCAGGGGGCCACCTACGAGCAGTACTTC
>NA|NA|TRBJ1-4|TRBV20-1
CSALTGDTLFF
TGCAGTGCTCTAACTGGTGATACACTGTTTTTT
>NA|TRBD2|TRBJ2-7|TRBV29-1
CSAGRDYGEEQYF
TGCAGCGCCGGACGGGACTATGGAGAAGAGCAGTACTTC
>NA|NA|TRBJ2-7|TRBV11-2
CASSRTDPSYEQYF
TGTGCCAGCAGCCGTACTGATCCCTCCTACGAGCAGTACTTC
>NA|TRBD1|TRBJ1-2|TRBV4-1
CASSQDGKEGQGGSGGYTF
TGCGCCAGCAGCCAAGATGGGAAAGAAGGACAGGGGGGATCGGGAGGCTACACCTTC
>NA|NA|TRBJ2-3|TRBV15
CATSRDLPRDITSTDTQYF
TGTGCCACCAGCAGAGACCTGCCCAGGGACATAACTAGCACAGATACGCAGTATTTT
>once|NA|TRBJ1-5|TRBV19
CASSPLRGGSRNQPQHF
TGTGCCAGTAGCCCCCTGAGGGGGGGATCAAGGAATCAGCCCCAGCATTTT
>NA|NA|TRBJ2-7|TRBV19
CASSPGPGWDEQYF
TGTGCCAGTAGCCCGGGCCCAGGGTGGGACGAGCAGTACTTC
>NA|TRBD1|TRBJ1-6|TRBV5-6
CASSGKTGRRQGLHF
TGTGCCAGCAGCGGAAAGACAGGGCGTCGCCAGGGCCTCCACTTT
>NA|NA|TRBJ2-5|TRBV9
CASSVDREETQYF
TGTGCCAGCAGCGTAGACAGGGAAGAGACCCAGTACTTC
>NA|NA|TRBJ1-2|TRBV5-6
CASSLGQSNMFYYGYTF
TGTGCCAGCAGCTTGGGGCAGTCGAATATGTTCTACTATGGCTACACCTTC
>NA|TRBD1|TRBJ2-5|TRBV19
CASSRGQGSETQYF
TGTGCCAGTAGTAGAGGACAGGGTTCGGAGACCCAGTACTTC
>NA|NA|TRBJ2-1|TRBV11-2
CASSLKGAPGNEQFF
TGTGCCAGCAGCTTAAAAGGGGCCCCAGGGAATGAGCAGTTCTTC
>NA|TRBD2|TRBJ2-1|TRBV7-9
CASSLGRGDPLDEQFF
TGTGCCAGCAGCTTAGGGCGGGGGGACCCCCTCGATGAGCAGTTCTTC
>NA|NA|TRBJ2-5|TRBV4-3
CASSQETRNGETQYF
TGCGCCAGCAGCCAAGAAACCAGGAATGGGGAGACCCAGTACTTC
>NA|NA|TRBJ1-6|TRBV7-3
CASSPTYNSPLHF
TGTGCCAGCAGCCCAACCTATAATTCCCCCCTCCACTTT
>NA|NA|TRBJ2-3|TRBV15
CATSRGTVDTQYF
TGTGCCACCAGCCGGGGGACGGTAGATACGCAGTATTTT
>NA|TRBD1|TRBJ1-1|TRBV18
CASSQTGTGGLTEAFF
TGTGCCAGCTCACAAACAGGGACAGGGGGCCTCACTGAAGCTTTCTTT
>NA|NA|TRBJ1-1|TRBV2
CASSVSRTRGNTEAFF
TGTGCCAGCAGTGTTTCTCGGACCAGGGGGAACACTGAAGCTTTCTTT
>NA|TRBD2|TRBJ2-5|TRBV11-2
CASSSLAGQETQYF
TGTGCCAGCAGCTCGCTAGCGGGGCAAGAGACCCAGTACTTC
>NA|NA|TRBJ2-2|TRBV5-6
CASSLVGSGRANTGELFF
TGTGCCAGCAGCTTGGTTGGTAGCGGTCGCGCGAACACCGGGGAGCTGTTTTTT
>NA|NA|TRBJ1-2|TRBV5-6
CASSPTGLYGYTF
TGTGCCAGCAGCCCAACAGGGTTGTATGGCTACACCTTC
>NA|NA|TRBJ1-1|TRBV7-3
CASSLTPPGRVTEAFF
TGTGCCAGCAGCTTAACACCCCCAGGGAGGGTCACTGAAGCTTTCTTT
>NA|NA|TRBJ1-5|TRBV7-9
CASSLAGDQPQHF
TGTGCCAGCAGCTTAGCGGGCGACCAGCCCCAGCATTTT
>once|TRBD2|TRBJ2-7|TRBV18
CASSPVGRGGKYEQYF
TGTGCCAGCTCACCGGTAGGGCGGGGAGGGAAGTACGAGCAGTACTTC
>NA|TRBD2|TRBJ2-3|TRBV4-2
CASSPGLAGGPFGTQYF
TGTGCCAGCAGCCCGGGACTAGCGGGGGGGCCTTTCGGTACGCAGTATTTT
>NA|NA|TRBJ2-3|TRBV5-4
CASSTRLGTTDTQYF
TGTGCCAGCAGCACCCGACTAGGGACCACAGATACGCAGTATTTT
>NA|NA|TRBJ1-6|TRBV27
CASSLARGVSSPLHF
TGTGCCAGCAGTTTAGCGCGGGGAGTGAGTTCACCCCTCCACTTT
>NA|NA|TRBJ2-5|TRBV6-6
CASSYSTGWGETQYF
TGTGCCAGCAGTTACTCGACAGGCTGGGGGGAGACCCAGTACTTC
>NA|NA|TRBJ1-2|TRBV5-5
CASSLTDARYGYTF
TGTGCCAGCAGCTTGACAGACGCTCGCTATGGCTACACCTTC
>NA|NA|TRBJ2-7|TRBV28
CASSPPRSSPEQYF
TGTGCCAGCAGTCCACCCCGGTCGTCCCCCGAGCAGTACTTC
>NA|NA|TRBJ1-1|TRBV6-5
CASSTFDRPGLVAFF
TGTGCCAGCAGTACTTTCGACAGGCCCGGTTTAGTGGCTTTCTTT
>NA|TRBD1|TRBJ1-5|TRBV2
CASSEGTGDSQPQHF
TGTGCCAGCAGTGAAGGGACAGGGGACAGTCAGCCCCAGCATTTT
>NA|TRBD1|TRBJ2-7|TRBV5-6
CASSFFPPGQGAYVLDF
TGTGCCAGCAGCTTCTTTCCCCCGGGACAGGGGGCTTACGTTTTAGACTTC
>NA|NA|TRBJ1-6|TRBV2
CASRPWSGGFNSPLHF
TGTGCCAGCAGGCCCTGGTCGGGGGGCTTTAATTCACCCCTCCACTTT
>NA|NA|TRBJ1-2|TRBV29-1
CSVEASGPNYGYTF
TGCAGCGTTGAAGCCAGCGGTCCTAACTATGGCTACACCTTC